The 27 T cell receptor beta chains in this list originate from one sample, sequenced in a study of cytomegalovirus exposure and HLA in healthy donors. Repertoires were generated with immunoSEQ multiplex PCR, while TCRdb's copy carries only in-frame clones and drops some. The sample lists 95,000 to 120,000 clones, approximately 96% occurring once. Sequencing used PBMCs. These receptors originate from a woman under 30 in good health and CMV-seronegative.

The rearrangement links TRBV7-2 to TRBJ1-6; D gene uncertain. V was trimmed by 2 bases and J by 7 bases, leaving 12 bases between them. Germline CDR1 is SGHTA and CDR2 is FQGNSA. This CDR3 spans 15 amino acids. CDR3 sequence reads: CASSLSMTPNSPLHF. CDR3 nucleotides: TGTGCCAGCAGCTTAAGTATGACACCCAATTCACCCCTCCACTTT.

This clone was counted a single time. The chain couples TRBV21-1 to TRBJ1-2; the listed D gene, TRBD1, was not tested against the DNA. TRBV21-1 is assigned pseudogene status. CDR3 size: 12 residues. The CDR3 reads CASSKKDRARTF. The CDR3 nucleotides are TGTGCCAGCAGCAAAAAGGACAGGGCCCGCACCTTC.

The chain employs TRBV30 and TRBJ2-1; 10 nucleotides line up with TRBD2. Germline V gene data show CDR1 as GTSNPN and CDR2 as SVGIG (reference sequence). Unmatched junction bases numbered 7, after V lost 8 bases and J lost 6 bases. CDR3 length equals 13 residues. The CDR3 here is CAGRGLAINEQFF. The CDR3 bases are TGTGCCGGACGGGGACTAGCGATCAATGAGCAGTTCTTC.

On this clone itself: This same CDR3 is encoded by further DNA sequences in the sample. The CDR3: CASSSGLAGSTDTQYF. CDR3 nucleotides: TGTGCCAGCAGTTCAGGACTAGCGGGAAGCACAGATACGCAGTATTTT. V is TRBV27 and J is TRBJ2-3; 12 bases match TRBD2. This CDR3 has 16 amino acids. Germline assignment: CDR1 MNHEY and CDR2 SMNVEV (reference sequence). With 4 bases clipped from V and 0 bases from J, the junction kept 2 bases outside the gene matches.

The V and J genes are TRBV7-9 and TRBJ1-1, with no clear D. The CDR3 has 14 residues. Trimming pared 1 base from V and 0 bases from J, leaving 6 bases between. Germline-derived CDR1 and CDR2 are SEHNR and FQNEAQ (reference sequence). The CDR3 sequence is CASSLVELNTEAFF. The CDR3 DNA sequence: TGTGCCAGCAGCTTAGTCGAGTTGAACACTGAAGCTTTCTTT.

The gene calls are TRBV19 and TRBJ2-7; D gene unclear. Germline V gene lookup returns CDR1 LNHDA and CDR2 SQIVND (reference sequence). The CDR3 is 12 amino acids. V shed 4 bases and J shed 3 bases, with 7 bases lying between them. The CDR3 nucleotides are TGTGCCAGTAGTACCAACTACTACGAGCAGTACTTC. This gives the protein CASSTNYYEQYF.

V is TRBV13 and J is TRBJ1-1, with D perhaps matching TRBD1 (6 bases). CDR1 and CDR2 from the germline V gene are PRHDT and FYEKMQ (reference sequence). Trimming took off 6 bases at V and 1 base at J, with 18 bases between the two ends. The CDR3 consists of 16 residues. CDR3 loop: CASRYLGGRWNTEAFF. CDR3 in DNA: TGTGCCAGCAGATACTTAGGGGGAAGGTGGAACACTGAAGCTTTCTTT.

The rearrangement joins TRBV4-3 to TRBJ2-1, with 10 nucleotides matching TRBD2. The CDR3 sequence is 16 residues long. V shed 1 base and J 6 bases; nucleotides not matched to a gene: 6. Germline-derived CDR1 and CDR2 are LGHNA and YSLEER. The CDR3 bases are TGCGCCAGCAGCCAAGTCAGCGGGGGGGCCGGCAATGAGCAGTTCTTC. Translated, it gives CASSQVSGGAGNEQFF.

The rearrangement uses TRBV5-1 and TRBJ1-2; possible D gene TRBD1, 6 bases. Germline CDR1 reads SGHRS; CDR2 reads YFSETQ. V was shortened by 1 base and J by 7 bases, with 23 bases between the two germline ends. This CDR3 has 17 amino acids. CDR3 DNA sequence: TGCGCCAGCAGCTTGACCGCCGAAGGTACAGGGTTTGGTGGCTACACCTTC. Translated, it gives CASSLTAEGTGFGGYTF. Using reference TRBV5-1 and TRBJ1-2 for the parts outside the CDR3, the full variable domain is KAGVTQTPRYLIKTRGQQVTLSCSPISGHRSVSWYQQTPGQGLQFLFEYFSETQRNKGNFPGRFSGRQFSNSRSEMNVSTLELGDSALYLCASSLTAEGTGFGGYTFGSGTRLTVV.

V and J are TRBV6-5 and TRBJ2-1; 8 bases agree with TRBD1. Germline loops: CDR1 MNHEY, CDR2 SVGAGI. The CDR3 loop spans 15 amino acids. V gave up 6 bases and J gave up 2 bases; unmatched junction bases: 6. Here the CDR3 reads CASSLDRGAYNEQFF. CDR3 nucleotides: TGTGCCAGCAGCCTCGACAGGGGCGCCTACAATGAGCAGTTCTTC.

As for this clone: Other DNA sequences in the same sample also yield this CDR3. CDR3 nucleotide sequence: TGTGCCAGCAGCTTAAGCGGGGGGGCCTACAATGAGCAGTTCTTC. It is translated as CASSLSGGAYNEQFF. The genes are TRBV5-4 and TRBJ2-1; 10 bases fit TRBD2. This CDR3 has 15 amino acids. After removal of 2 bases from V and 2 bases from J, the junction contained 1 base not matched to a gene. The germline gives CDR1 SGHNT, CDR2 YYREEE (reference sequence).

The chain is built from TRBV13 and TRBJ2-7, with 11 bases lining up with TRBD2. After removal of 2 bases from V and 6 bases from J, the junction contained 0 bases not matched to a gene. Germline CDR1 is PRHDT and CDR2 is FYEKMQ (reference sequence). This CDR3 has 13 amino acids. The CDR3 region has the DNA TGTGCCAGCAGCTTAACTAGCGGGGGCGAGCAGTACTTC. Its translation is CASSLTSGGEQYF.

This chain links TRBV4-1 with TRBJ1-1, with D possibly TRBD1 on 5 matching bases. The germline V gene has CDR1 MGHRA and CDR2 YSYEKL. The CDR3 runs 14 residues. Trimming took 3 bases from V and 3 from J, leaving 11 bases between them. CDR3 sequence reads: CASSQVPGDTEAFF. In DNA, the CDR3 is TGCGCCAGCAGCCAGGTTCCGGGGGACACTGAAGCTTTCTTT.

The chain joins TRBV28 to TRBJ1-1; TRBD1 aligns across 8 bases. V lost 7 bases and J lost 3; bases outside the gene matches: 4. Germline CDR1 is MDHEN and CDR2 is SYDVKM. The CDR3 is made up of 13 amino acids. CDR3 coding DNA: TGTGCCAGCAAACAGGGGGGTGACACTGAAGCTTTCTTT. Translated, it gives CASKQGGDTEAFF.

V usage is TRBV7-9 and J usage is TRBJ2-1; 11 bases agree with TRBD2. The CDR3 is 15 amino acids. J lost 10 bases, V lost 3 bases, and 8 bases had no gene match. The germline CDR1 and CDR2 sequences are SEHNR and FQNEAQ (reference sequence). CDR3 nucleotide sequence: TGTGCCAGCAGCTTCCTAGCGGGGGGCCCGATGGAGCAGTTCTTC. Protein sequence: CASSFLAGGPMEQFF.

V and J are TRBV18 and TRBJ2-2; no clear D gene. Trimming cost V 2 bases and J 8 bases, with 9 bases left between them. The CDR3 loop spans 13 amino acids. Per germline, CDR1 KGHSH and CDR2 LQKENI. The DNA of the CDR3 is TGTGCCAGCTCACCATTAATCCGTGGGGAGCTGTTTTTT. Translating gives CASSPLIRGELFF. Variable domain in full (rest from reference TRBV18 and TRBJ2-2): NAGVMQNPRHLVRRRGQEARLRCSPMKGHSHVYWYRQLPEEGLKFMVYLQKENIIDESGMPKERFSAEFPKEGPSILRIQQVVRGDSAAYFCASSPLIRGELFFGEGSRLTVL.

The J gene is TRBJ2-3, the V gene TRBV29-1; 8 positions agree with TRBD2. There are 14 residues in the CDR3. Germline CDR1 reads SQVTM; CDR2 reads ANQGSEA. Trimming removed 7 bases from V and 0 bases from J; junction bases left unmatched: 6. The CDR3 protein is CSADGGVSTDTQYF. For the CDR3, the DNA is TGCAGCGCCGACGGGGGGGTTAGCACAGATACGCAGTATTTT.

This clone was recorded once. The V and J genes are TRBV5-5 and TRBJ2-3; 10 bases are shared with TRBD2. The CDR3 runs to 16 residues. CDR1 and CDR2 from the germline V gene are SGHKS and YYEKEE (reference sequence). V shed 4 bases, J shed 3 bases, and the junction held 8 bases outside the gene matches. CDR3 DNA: TGTGCCAGCAGCGAGCGGGGGGGCCTAGGGACAGATACGCAGTATTTT. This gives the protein CASSERGGLGTDTQYF.

CDR3 nucleotide sequence: TGTGCCAGCAGCTCGCGGACAGAGCCCTATAATTCACCCCTCCACTTT. Residues: CASSSRTEPYNSPLHF. The genes are TRBV5-4 and TRBJ1-6; the D gene is possibly TRBD1 (6 bases). Germline V CDR1 and CDR2: SGHNT, YYREEE (reference sequence). This CDR3 comprises 16 residues. With 3 bases removed from V and 2 bases from J, the gap between germline ends came to 12 bases.

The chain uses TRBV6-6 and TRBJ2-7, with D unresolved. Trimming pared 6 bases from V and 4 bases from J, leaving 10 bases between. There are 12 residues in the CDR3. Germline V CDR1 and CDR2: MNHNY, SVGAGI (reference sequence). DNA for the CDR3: TGTGCCAGCAGAAACACCCCTTACGAGCAGTACTTC. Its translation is CASRNTPYEQYF.

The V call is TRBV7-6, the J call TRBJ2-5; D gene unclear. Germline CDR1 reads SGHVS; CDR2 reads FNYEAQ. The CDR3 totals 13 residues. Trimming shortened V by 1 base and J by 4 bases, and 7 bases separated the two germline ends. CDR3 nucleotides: TGTGCCAGCAGCTTAGTGGCGGTAGAGACCCAGTACTTC. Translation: CASSLVAVETQYF.

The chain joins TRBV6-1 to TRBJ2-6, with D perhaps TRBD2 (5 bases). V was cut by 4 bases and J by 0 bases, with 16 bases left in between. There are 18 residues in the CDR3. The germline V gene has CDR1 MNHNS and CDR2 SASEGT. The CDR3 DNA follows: TGTGCCAGCAGTGGCGACTTGAGGGTCTACTCTGGGGCCAACGTCCTGACTTTC. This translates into CASSGDLRVYSGANVLTF.

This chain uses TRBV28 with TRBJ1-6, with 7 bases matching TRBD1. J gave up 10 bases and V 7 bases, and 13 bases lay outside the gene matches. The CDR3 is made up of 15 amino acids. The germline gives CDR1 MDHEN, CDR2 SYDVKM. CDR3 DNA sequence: TGTGCCAGCAAATGGGACAGCATTTCATCATCACCCCTCCACTTT. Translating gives CASKWDSISSSPLHF.

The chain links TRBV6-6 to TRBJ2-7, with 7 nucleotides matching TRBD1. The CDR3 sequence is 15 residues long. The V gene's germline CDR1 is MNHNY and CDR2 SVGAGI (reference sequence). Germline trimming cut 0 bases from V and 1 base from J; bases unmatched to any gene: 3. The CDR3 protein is CASSYSAGGSYEQYF. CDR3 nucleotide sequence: TGTGCCAGCAGTTACTCCGCAGGGGGATCCTACGAGCAGTACTTC.

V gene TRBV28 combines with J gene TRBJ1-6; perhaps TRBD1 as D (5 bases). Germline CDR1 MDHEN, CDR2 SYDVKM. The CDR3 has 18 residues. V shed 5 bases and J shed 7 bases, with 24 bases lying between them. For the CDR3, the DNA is TGTGCCAGCAGTCCAACCAGGGCAGGGAAGAAACTCAATTCACCCCTCCACTTT. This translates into CASSPTRAGKKLNSPLHF.

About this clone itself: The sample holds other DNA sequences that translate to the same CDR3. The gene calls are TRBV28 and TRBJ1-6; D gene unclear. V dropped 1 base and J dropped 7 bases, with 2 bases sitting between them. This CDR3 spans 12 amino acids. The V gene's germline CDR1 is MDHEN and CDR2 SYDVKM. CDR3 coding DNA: TGTGCCAGCAGTTTATTAAATTCACCCCTCCACTTT. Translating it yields CASSLLNSPLHF.

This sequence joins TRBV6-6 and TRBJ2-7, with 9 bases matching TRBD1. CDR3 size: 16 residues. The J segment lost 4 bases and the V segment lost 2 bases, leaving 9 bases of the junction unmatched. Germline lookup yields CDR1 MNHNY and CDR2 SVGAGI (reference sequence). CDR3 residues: CASSYEVTGGIYEQYF. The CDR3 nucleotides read TGTGCCAGCAGTTACGAGGTAACAGGGGGCATTTACGAGCAGTACTTC.